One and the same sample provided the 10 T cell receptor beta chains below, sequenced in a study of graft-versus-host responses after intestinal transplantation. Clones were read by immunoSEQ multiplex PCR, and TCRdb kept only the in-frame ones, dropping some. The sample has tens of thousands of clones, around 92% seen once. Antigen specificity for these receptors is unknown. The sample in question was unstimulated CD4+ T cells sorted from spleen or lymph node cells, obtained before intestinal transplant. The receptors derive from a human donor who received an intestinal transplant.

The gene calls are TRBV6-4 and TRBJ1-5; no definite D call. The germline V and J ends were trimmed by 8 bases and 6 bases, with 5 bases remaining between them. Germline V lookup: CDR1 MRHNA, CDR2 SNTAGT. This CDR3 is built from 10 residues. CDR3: CASFLQPQHF. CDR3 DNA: TGTGCCAGCTTTCTTCAGCCCCAGCATTTT.

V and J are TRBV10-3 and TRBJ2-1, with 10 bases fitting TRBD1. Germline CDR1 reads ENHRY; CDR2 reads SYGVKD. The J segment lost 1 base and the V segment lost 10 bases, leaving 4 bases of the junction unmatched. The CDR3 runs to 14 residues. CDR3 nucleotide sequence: TGTGCCACACAGGGACAGGGGTCCTACAATGAGCAGTTCTTC. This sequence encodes CATQGQGSYNEQFF.

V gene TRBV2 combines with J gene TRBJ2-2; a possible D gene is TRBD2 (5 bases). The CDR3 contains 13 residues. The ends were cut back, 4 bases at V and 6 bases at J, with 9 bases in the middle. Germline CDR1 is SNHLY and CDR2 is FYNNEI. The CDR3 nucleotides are TGTGCCAGCAGTGTTGGGAGATCCGGGGAGCTGTTTTTT. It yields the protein CASSVGRSGELFF.

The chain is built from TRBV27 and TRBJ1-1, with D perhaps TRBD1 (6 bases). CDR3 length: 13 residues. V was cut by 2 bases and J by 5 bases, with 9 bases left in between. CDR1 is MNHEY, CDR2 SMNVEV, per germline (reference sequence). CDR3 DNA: TGTGCCAGCAGTTTACCAGGGGAGACTGAAGCTTTCTTT. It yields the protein CASSLPGETEAFF.

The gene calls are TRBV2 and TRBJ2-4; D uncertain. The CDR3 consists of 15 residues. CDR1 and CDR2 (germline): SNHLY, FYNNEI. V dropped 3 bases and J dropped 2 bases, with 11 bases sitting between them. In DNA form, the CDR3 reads TGTGCCAGCAGTGAGCTTGAGGTCTCCAAAAACATTCAGTACTTC. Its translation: CASSELEVSKNIQYF.

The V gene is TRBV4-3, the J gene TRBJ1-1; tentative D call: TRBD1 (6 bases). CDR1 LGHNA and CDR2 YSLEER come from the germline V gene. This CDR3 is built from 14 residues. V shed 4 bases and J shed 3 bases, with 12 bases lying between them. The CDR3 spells CASSPQGPDTEAFF. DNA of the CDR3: TGCGCCAGCAGCCCACAGGGCCCCGACACTGAAGCTTTCTTT.

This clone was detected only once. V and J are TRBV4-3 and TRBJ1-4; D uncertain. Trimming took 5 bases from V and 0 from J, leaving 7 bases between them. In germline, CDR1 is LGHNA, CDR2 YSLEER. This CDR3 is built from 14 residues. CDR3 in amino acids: CASSVQATNEKLFF. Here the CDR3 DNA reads TGCGCCAGCAGCGTACAAGCAACTAATGAAAAACTGTTTTTT.

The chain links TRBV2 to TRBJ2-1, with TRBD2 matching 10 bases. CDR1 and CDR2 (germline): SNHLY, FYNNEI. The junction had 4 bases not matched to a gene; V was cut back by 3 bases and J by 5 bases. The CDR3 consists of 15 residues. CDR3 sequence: CASSELAGGNNEQFF. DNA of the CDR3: TGTGCCAGCAGTGAGTTAGCGGGGGGAAACAATGAGCAGTTCTTC. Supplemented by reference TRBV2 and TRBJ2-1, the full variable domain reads EPEVTQTPSHQVTQMGQEVILRCVPISNHLYFYWYRQILGQKVEFLVSFYNNEISEKSEIFDDQFSVERPDGSNFTLKIRSTKLEDSAMYFCASSELAGGNNEQFFGPGTRLTVL.

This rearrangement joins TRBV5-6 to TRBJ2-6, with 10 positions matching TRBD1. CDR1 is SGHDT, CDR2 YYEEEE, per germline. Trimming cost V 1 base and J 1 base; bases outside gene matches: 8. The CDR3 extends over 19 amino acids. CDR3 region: CASSLTIPGQGSGANVLTF. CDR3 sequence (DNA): TGTGCCAGCAGCTTGACCATCCCGGGACAGGGGTCTGGGGCCAACGTCCTGACTTTC. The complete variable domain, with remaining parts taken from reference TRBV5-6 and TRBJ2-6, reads DAGVTQSPTHLIKTRGQQVTLRCSPKSGHDTVSWYQQALGQGPQFIFQYYEEEERQRGNFPDRFSGHQFPNYSSELNVNALLLGDSALYLCASSLTIPGQGSGANVLTFGAGSRLTVL.

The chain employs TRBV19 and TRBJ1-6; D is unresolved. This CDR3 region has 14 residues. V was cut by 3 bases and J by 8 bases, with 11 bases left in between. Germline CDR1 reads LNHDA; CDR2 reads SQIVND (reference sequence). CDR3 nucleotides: TGTGCCAGTAGTATTCTGGGCTCTGATTCACCCCTCCACTTT. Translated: CASSILGSDSPLHF. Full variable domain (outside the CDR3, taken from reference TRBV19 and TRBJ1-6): DGGITQSPKYLFRKEGQNVTLSCEQNLNHDAMYWYRQDPGQGLRLIYYSQIVNDFQKGDIAEGYSVSREKKESFPLTVTSAQKNPTAFYLCASSILGSDSPLHFGNGTRLTVT.